The T cell receptor beta chain described here comes from a study of early T cells in non-severe SARS-CoV-2 infection listed by TCRdb under 2021. In terms of the full investigation: TCR sequencing used bulk RNA from unsorted whole blood, so alpha and beta chains could not be paired. General findings and caveats noted by the study authors: Matching against VDJdb was skewed toward anti-spike CD8 responses, likely underestimated virus-specific expansions, and missed private and CD4 specificities.

A case-control design nested within a healthcare worker cohort in London, UK, was used, with weekly nasopharyngeal swab PCR tests and blood sampling performed. Healthcare workers were enrolled in the week of the UK lockdown, from 23 to 31 March 2020, and were followed every week for up to roughly 15 weeks. V is pruned by 1 base and J by 1 base, leaving 1 base of the junction without a gene match. The CDR3 contains 15 residues, cysteine and phenylalanine counted. Only the CDR3 DNA is retained, 45 bases long and in frame from the first base. Library generation was performed with 5' RACE. Sequencing was performed on a NextSeq 500. To correct for sequencing error and PCR bias, the TCR library protocol tagged individual cDNA molecules with unique molecular identifiers. Sequencing covered both TCR alpha and beta chains, and within each sample the abundances of alpha and beta sequences were tightly co-correlated. Concerning the study's data processing: Decombinator V4 was used to annotate the V gene, J gene and CDR3 of the TCR sequences. Expanded TCRs were defined as changing significantly between any two time points under a Poisson model with p below 0.0001. TCR abundances were normalised to the total number of TCRs sequenced in each sample and reported as counts per million. TRAV1-2 paired with TRAJ12, TRAJ20 or TRAJ33 defined MAIT TCRs, while TRAV10 paired with TRAJ18 defined iNKT TCRs. A search of VDJdb, accessed on 1 November 2021, was run for TCRs annotated to CMV, EBV and SARS-CoV-2, with TCRs annotated for multiple antigens excluded. TCRdb ran its own pipeline on the public reads, namely fastp trimming at Q25 and MiXCR clone calling, and kept in-frame beta chains. Records with the same CDR3 protein are collapsed into one entry carrying the most frequent genes and DNA. TCRdb's processing, not the study's, gives the V and J calls here. Recorded for this sample are approximately 88,000 distinct CDR3 sequences; approximately 15% of them occurred a single time. Clones ranked in the top ten supply 1.2% to 1.5% of the sample.

Many counts were recorded for this clonotype. No cognate antigen has been identified for it. Within one base of it there is no much larger clone, and no base qualities were kept. The sequence is built from TRBV12-3 or TRBV12-4 and TRBJ1-1; 9 central bases correspond to TRBD1. The sample taken for sequencing was whole blood. This TCR came from an adult who was a healthcare worker with PCR-confirmed SARS-CoV-2 infection or an uninfected control (not recorded which). The DNA sequence reads TGTGCCAGCAGTTTAGTGACAGGGGGGAACACTGAAGCTTTCTTT. It translates to CASSLVTGGNTEAFF.